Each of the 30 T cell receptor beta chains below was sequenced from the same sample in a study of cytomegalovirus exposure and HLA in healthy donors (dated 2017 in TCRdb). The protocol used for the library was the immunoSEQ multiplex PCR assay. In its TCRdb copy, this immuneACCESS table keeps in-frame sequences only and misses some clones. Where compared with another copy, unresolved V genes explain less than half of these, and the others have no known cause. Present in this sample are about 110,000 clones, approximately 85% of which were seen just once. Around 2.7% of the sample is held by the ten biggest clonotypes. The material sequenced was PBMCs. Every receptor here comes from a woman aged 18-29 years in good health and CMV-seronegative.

The DNA of the CDR3 is TGTGCCAGCAGCTCCCCGAGCGGACGCACAGATACGCAGTATTTT. It specifies CASSSPSGRTDTQYF. The J gene is TRBJ2-3, the V gene TRBV9, with D possibly TRBD2 on 5 matching bases. CDR3 size: 15 residues. V was pared by 4 bases and J by 1 base, with 13 bases between. Per germline, CDR1 SGDLS and CDR2 YYNGEE.

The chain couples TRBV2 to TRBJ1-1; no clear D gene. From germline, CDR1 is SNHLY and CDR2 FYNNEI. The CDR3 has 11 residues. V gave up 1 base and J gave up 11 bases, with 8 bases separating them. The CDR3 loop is CASSEGASAFF. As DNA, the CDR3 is TGTGCCAGCAGTGAAGGCGCTTCTGCTTTCTTT.

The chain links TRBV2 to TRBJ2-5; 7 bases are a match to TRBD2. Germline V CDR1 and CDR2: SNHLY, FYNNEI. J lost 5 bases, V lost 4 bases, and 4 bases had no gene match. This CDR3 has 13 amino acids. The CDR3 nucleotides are TGTGCCAGCAGTGGACCCGGGGGGGAGACCCAGTACTTC. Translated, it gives CASSGPGGETQYF.

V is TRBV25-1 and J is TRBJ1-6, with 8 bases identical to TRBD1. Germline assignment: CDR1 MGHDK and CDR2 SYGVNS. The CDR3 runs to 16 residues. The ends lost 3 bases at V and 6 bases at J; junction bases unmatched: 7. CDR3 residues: CASSDATGAFNSPLHF. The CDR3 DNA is TGTGCCAGCAGTGACGCGACAGGGGCGTTTAATTCACCCCTCCACTTT. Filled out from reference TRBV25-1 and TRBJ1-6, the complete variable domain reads EADIYQTPRYLVIGTGKKITLECSQTMGHDKMYWYQQDPGMELHLIHYSYGVNSTEKGDLSSESTVSRIRTEHFPLTLESARPSHTSQYLCASSDATGAFNSPLHFGNGTRLTVT.

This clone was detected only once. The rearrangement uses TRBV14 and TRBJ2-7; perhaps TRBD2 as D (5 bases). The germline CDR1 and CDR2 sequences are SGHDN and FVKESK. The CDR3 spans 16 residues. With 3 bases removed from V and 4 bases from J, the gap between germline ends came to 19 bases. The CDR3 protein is CASSQGSRGPPYEQYF. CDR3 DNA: TGTGCCAGCAGCCAGGGTAGCCGGGGTCCACCGTACGAGCAGTACTTC. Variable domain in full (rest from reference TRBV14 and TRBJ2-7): EAGVTQFPSHSVIEKGQTVTLRCDPISGHDNLYWYRRVMGKEIKFLLHFVKESKQDESGMPNNRFLAERTGGTYSTLKVQPAELEDSGVYFCASSQGSRGPPYEQYFGPGTRLTVT.

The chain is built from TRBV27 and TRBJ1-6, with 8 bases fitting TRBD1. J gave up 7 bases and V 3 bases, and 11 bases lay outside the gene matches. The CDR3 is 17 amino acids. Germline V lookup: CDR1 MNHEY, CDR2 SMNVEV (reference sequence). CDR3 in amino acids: CASSFKDRDPPNSPLHF. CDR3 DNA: TGTGCCAGCAGTTTTAAGGACAGGGATCCCCCAAATTCACCCCTCCACTTT.

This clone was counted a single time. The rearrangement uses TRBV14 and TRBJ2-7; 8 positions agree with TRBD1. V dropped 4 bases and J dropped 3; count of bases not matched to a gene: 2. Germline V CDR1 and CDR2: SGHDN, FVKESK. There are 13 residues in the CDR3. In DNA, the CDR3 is TGTGCCAGCAGCCCAGGGGGCTACTACGAGCAGTACTTC. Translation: CASSPGGYYEQYF.

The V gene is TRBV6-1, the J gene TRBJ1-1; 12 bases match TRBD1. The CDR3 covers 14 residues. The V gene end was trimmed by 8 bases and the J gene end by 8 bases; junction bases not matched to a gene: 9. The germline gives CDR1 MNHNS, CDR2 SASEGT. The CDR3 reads CASGKPGTGGEAFF. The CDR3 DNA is TGTGCCAGCGGAAAACCCGGGACAGGGGGCGAAGCTTTCTTT.

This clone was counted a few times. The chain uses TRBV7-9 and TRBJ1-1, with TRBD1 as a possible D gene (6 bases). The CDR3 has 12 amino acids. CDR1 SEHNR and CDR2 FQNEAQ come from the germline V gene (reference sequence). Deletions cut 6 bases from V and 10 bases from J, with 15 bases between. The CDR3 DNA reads TGTGCCAGCAGTCTAGGAGGGGGGGGAGCTTTCTTT. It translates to CASSLGGGGAFF.

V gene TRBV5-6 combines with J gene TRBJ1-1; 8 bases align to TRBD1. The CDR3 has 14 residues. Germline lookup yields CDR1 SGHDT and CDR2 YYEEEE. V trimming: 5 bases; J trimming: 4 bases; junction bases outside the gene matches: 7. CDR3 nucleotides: TGTGCCAGCAGATCGGACAGGGTGGGCACTGAAGCTTTCTTT. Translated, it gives CASRSDRVGTEAFF.

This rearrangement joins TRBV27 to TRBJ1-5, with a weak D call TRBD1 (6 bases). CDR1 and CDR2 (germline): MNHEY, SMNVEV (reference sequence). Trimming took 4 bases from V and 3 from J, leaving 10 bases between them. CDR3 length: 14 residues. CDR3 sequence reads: CASSSRQDNQPQHF. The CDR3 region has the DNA TGTGCCAGCAGTTCTAGACAGGACAATCAGCCCCAGCATTTT.

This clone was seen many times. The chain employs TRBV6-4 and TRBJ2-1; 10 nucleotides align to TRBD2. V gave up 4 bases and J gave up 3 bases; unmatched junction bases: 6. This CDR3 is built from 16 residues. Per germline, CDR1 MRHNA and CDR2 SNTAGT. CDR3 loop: CASSASGGAGYNEQFF. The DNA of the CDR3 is TGTGCCAGCAGTGCAAGCGGGGGGGCGGGCTACAATGAGCAGTTCTTC.

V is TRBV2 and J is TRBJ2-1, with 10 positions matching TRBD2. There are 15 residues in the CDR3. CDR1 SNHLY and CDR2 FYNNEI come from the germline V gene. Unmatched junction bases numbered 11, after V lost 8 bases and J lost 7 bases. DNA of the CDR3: TGTGCCAGCGTTCCAGGACTAGCGGTTCAAAATGAGCAGTTCTTC. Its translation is CASVPGLAVQNEQFF.

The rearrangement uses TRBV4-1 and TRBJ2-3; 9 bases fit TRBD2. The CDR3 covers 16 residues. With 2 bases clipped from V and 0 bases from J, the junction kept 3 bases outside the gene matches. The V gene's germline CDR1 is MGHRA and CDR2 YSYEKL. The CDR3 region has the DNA TGCGCCAGCAGCCAACAGCGGGGGGCGAGCACAGATACGCAGTATTTT. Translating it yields CASSQQRGASTDTQYF.

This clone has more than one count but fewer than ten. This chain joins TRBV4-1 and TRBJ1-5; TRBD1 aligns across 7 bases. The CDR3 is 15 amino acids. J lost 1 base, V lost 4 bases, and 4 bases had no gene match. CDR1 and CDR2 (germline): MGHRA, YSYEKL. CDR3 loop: CASSRAQGSNQPQHF. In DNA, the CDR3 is TGCGCCAGCAGCCGCGCACAGGGGAGCAATCAGCCCCAGCATTTT.

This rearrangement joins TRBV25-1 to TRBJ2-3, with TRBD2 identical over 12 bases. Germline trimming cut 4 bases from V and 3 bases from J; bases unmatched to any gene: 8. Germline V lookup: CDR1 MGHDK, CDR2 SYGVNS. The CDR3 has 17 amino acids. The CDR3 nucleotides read TGTGCCAGCAGTGGCCCCGGACTAGCGGGGACGACAGATACGCAGTATTTT. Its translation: CASSGPGLAGTTDTQYF.

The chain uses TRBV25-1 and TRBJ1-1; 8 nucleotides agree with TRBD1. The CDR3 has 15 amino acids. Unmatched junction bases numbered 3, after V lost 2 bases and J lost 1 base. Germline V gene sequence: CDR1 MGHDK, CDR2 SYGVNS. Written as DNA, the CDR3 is TGTGCCAGCAGTGAACCGGGACAGGAGAACACTGAAGCTTTCTTT. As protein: CASSEPGQENTEAFF.

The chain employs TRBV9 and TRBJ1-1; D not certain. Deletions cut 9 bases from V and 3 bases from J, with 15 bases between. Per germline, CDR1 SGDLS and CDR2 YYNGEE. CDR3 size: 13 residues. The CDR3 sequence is CATSLTPYTEAFF. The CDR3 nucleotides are TGTGCCACAAGTTTAACACCTTACACTGAAGCTTTCTTT.

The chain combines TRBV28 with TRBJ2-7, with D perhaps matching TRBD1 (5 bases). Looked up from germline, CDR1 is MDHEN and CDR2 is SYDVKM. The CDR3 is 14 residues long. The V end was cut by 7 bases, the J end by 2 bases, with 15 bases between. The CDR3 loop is CASTPSRVPYEQYF. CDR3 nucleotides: TGTGCCAGCACTCCCTCCAGGGTTCCCTACGAGCAGTACTTC.

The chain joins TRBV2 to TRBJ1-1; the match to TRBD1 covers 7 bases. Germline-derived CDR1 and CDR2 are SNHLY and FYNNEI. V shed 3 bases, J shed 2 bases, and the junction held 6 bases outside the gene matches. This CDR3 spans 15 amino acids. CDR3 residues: CASSDDRAGNTEAFF. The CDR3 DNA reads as TGTGCCAGCAGTGACGACAGGGCTGGTAACACTGAAGCTTTCTTT.

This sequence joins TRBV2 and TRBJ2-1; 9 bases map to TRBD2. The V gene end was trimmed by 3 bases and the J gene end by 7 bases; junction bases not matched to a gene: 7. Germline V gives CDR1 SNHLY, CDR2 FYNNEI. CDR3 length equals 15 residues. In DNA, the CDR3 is TGTGCCAGCAGTGACTCGCGGGGGGGCGGAAATGAGCAGTTCTTC. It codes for CASSDSRGGGNEQFF.

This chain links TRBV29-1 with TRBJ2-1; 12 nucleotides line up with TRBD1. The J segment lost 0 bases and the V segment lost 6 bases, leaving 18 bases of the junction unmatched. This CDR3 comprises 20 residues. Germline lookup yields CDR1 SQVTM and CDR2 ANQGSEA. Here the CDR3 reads CSVPPSRDRGLILSYNEQFF. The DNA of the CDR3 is TGCAGCGTCCCACCGTCCAGGGACAGGGGGCTTATTCTCTCCTACAATGAGCAGTTCTTC.

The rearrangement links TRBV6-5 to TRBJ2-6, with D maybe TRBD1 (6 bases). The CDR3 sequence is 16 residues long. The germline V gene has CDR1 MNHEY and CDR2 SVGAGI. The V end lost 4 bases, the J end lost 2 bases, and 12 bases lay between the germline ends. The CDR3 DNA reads TGTGCCAGCAGTTCCCCAGGGGTCCCTGGGGCCAACGTCCTGACTTTC. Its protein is CASSSPGVPGANVLTF.

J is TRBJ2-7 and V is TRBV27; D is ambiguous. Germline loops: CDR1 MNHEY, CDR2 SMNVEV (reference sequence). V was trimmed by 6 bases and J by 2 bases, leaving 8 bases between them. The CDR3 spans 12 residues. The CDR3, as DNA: TGTGCCAGCAGGCCCAGTCCCTACGAGCAGTACTTC. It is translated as CASRPSPYEQYF.

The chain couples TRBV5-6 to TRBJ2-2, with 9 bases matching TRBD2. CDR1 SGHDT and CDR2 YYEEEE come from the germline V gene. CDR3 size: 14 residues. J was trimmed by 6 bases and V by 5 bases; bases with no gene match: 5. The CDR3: CASRGTSSAGELFF. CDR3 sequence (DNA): TGTGCCAGCAGAGGGACTAGCTCCGCCGGGGAGCTGTTTTTT.

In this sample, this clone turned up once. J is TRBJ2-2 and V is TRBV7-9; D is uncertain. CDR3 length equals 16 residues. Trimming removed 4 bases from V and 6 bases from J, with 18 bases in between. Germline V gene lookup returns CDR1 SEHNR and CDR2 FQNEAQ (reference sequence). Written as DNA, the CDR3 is TGTGCCAGCAGCTCGACCACGCTAGGCTGGCCCGGGGAGCTGTTTTTT. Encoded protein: CASSSTTLGWPGELFF.

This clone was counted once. The CDR3 DNA sequence: TGCGCCAGCAGTTCCGACAGGGGGCAGACAGATACGCAGTATTTT. The encoded protein is CASSSDRGQTDTQYF. The chain joins TRBV5-1 to TRBJ2-3; the match to TRBD1 covers 10 bases. V gave up 5 bases and J gave up 3 bases; unmatched junction bases: 6. The CDR3 has 15 residues. Germline values: CDR1 SGHRS, CDR2 YFSETQ.

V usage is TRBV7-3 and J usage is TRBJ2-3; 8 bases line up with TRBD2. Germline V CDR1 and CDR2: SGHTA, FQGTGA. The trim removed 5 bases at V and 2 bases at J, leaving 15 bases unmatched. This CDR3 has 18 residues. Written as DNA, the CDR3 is TGTGCCAGCAGCCCGTACAGGGCGGGGGGACCTCCCACAGATACGCAGTATTTT. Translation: CASSPYRAGGPPTDTQYF. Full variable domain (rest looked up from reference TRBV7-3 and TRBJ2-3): GAGVSQTPSNKVTEKGKYVELRCDPISGHTALYWYRQSLGQGPEFLIYFQGTGAADDSGLPNDRFFAVRPEGSVSTLKIQRTERGDSAVYLCASSPYRAGGPPTDTQYFGPGTRLTVL.

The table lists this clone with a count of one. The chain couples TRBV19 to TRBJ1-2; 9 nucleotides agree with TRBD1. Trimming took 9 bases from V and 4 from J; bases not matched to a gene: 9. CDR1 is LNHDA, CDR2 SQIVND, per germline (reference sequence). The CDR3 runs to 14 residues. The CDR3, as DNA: TGTGCCAGGTACCACAGGGGGCCGACCTATGGCTACACCTTC. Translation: CARYHRGPTYGYTF.

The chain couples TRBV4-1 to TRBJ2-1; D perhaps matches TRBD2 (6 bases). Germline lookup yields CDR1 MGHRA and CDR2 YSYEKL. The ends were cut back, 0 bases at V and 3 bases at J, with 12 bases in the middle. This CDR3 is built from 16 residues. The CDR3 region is CASSQEPGTLYNEQFF. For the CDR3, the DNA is TGCGCCAGCAGCCAAGAGCCGGGGACTCTCTACAATGAGCAGTTCTTC.